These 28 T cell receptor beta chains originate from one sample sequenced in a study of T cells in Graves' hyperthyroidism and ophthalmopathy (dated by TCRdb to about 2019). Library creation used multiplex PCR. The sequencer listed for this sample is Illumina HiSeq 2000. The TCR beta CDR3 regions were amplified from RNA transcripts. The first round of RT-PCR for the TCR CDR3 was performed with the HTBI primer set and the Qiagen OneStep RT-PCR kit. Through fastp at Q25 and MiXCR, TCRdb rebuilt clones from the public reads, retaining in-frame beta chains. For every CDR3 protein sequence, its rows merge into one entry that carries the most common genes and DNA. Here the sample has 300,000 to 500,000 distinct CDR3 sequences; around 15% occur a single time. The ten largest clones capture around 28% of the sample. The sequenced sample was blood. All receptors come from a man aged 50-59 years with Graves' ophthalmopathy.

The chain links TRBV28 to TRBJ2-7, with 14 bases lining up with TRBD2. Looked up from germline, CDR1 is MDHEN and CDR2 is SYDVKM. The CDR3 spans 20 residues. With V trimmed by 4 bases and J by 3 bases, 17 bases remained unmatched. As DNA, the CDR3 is TGTGCCAGCAGTTCCGAGGGGGGGACTAGCGGGAGCGAGGCCGGCTACGAGCAGTACTTC. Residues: CASSSEGGTSGSEAGYEQYF.

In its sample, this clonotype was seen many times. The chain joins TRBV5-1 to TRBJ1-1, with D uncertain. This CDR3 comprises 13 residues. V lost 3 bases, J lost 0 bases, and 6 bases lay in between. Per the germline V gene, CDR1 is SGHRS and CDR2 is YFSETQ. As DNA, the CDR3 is TGCGCCAGCAGCTGGTCGATGAACACTGAAGCTTTCTTT. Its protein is CASSWSMNTEAFF. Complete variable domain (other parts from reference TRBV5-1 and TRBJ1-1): KAGVTQTPRYLIKTRGQQVTLSCSPISGHRSVSWYQQTPGQGLQFLFEYFSETQRNKGNFPGRFSGRQFSNSRSEMNVSTLELGDSALYLCASSWSMNTEAFFGQGTRLTVV.

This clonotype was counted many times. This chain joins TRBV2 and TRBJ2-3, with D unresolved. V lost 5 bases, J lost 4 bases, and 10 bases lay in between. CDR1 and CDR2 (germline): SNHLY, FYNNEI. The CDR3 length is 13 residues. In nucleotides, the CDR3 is TGTGCCAGCAGTTTATACCATTCAGATACGCAGTATTTT. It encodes CASSLYHSDTQYF.

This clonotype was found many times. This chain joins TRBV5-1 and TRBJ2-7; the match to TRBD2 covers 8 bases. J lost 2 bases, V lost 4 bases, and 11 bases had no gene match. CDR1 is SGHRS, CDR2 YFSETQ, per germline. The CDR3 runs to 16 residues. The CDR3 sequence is CASSLNKGREAYEQYF. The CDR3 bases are TGCGCCAGCAGCCTGAATAAAGGGCGGGAGGCCTACGAGCAGTACTTC.

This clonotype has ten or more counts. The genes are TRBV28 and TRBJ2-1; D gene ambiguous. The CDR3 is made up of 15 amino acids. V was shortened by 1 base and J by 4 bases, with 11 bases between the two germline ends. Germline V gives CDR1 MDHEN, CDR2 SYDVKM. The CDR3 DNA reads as TGTGCCAGCAGTTTATTTACGGCGGCATACAATGAGCAGTTCTTC. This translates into CASSLFTAAYNEQFF.

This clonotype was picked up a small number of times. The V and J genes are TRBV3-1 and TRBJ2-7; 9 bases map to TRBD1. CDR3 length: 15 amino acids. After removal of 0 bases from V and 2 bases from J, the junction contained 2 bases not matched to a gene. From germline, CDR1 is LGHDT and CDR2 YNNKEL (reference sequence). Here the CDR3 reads CASSQERDRAYEQYF. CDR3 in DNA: TGTGCCAGCAGCCAAGAACGGGACAGGGCCTACGAGCAGTACTTC.

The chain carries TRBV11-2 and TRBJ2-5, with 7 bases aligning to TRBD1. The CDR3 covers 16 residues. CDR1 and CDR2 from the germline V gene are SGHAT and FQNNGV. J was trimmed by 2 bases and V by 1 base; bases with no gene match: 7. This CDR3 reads CASSLGSGTEQETQYF. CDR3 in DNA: TGTGCCAGCAGCTTAGGTTCCGGGACAGAACAAGAGACCCAGTACTTC.

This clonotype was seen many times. The CDR3 sequence is CASTRDRDTQYF. The CDR3 coding sequence is TGTGCCAGCACAAGGGACCGAGATACGCAGTATTTT. The rearrangement links TRBV18 to TRBJ2-3; D tentatively fits TRBD1 or TRBD2 (5 bases each). Trimming shortened V by 8 bases and J by 5 bases, and 11 bases separated the two germline ends. CDR3 length: 12 amino acids. The V gene's germline CDR1 is KGHSH and CDR2 LQKENI.

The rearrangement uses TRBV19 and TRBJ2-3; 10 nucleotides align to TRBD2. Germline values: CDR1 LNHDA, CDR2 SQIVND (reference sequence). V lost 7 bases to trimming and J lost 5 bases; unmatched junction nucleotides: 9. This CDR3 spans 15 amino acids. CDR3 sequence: CASTISGRRLDTQYF. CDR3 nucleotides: TGTGCCAGTACCATTAGCGGGAGGCGGCTAGATACGCAGTATTTT. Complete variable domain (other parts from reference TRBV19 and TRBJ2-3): DGGITQSPKYLFRKEGQNVTLSCEQNLNHDAMYWYRQDPGQGLRLIYYSQIVNDFQKGDIAEGYSVSREKKESFPLTVTSAQKNPTAFYLCASTISGRRLDTQYFGPGTRLTVL.

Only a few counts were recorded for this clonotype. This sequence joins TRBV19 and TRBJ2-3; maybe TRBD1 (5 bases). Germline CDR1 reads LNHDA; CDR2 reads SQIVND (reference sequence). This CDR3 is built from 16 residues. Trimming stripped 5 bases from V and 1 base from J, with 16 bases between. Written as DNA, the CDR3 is TGTGCCAGTAGTCCCCAGACAGCTCTTGGCACAGATACGCAGTATTTT. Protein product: CASSPQTALGTDTQYF.

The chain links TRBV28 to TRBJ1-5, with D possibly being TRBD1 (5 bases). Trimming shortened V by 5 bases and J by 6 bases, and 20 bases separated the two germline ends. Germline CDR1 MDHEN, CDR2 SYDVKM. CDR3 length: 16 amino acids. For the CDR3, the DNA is TGTGCCAGCAGTCCCCACCGGGGGGTGTTGTTTCAGCCCCAGCATTTT. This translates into CASSPHRGVLFQPQHF.

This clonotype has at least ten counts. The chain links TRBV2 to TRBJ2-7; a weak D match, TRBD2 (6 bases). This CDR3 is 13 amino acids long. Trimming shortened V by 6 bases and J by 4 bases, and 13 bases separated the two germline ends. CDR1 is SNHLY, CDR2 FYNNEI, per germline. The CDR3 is CASSRDSMYEQYF. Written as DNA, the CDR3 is TGTGCCAGCAGCAGGGACTCGATGTACGAGCAGTACTTC. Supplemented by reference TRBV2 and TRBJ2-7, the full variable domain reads EPEVTQTPSHQVTQMGQEVILRCVPISNHLYFYWYRQILGQKVEFLVSFYNNEISEKSEIFDDQFSVERPDGSNFTLKIRSTKLEDSAMYFCASSRDSMYEQYFGPGTRLTVT.

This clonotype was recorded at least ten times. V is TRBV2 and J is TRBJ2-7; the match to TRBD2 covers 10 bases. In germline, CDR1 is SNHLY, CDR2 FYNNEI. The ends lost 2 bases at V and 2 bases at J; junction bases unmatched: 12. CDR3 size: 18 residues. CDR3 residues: CASSEIFKLAGNAYEQYF. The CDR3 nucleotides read TGTGCCAGCAGTGAAATCTTCAAACTAGCGGGGAATGCCTACGAGCAGTACTTC.

The CDR3 region is CASSITTGTGIYNEQFF. In DNA form, the CDR3 reads TGCGCCAGCAGCATCACTACCGGGACAGGTATTTACAATGAGCAGTTCTTC. The rearrangement links TRBV5-1 to TRBJ2-1, with 8 nucleotides matching TRBD1. Trimming at V came to 4 bases and at J to 4 bases, leaving 13 bases not matched to a gene. CDR1 SGHRS and CDR2 YFSETQ come from the germline V gene. This CDR3 has 17 residues.

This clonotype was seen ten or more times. DNA of the CDR3: TGTGCCAGCAGCCCGACGGGACTAGGGATCAATGAGCAGTTCTTC. It is translated as CASSPTGLGINEQFF. The chain couples TRBV7-9 to TRBJ2-1; 8 bases match TRBD2. This CDR3 region has 15 residues. Germline trimming cut 5 bases from V and 6 bases from J; bases unmatched to any gene: 9. Germline CDR1 reads SEHNR; CDR2 reads FQNEAQ (reference sequence).

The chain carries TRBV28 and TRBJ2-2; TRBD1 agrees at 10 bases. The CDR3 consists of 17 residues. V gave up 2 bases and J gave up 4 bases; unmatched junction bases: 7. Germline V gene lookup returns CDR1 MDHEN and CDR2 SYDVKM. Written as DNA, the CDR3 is TGTGCCAGCAGTTTACGACAGGGGGCGCCGGGCACCGGGGAGCTGTTTTTT. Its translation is CASSLRQGAPGTGELFF.

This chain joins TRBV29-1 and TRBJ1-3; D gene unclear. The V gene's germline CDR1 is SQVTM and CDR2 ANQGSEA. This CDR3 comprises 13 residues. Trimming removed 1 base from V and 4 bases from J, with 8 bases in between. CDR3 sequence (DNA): TGCAGCGTTGAAGTCCCGTGGGGAAACACCATATATTTT. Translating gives CSVEVPWGNTIYF.

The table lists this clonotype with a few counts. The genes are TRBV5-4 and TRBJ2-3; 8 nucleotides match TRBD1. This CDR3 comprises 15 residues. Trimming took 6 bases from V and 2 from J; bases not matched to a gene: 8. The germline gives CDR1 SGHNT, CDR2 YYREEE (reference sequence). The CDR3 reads CASNFGDRPTDTQYF. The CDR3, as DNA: TGTGCCAGCAACTTTGGGGACAGGCCCACAGATACGCAGTATTTT. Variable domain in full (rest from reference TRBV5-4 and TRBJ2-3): ETGVTQSPTHLIKTRGQQVTLRCSSQSGHNTVSWYQQALGQGPQFIFQYYREEENGRGNFPPRFSGLQFPNYSSELNVNALELDDSALYLCASNFGDRPTDTQYFGPGTRLTVL.

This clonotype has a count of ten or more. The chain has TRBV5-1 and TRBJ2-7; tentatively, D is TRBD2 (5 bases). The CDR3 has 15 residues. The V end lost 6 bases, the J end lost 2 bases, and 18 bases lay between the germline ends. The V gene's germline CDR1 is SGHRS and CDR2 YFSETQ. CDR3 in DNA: TGCGCCAGCAACCTAAACGGGATATTCACCTACGAGCAGTACTTC. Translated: CASNLNGIFTYEQYF.

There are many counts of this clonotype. The chain's CDR3 is CASKGLAWTGELFF. CDR3 coding DNA: TGTGCCAGCAAGGGACTAGCGTGGACCGGGGAGCTGTTTTTT. The chain carries TRBV12-3 or TRBV12-4 and TRBJ2-2; 10 nucleotides align to TRBD2. V lost 7 bases and J lost 5; bases outside the gene matches: 4. The CDR3 loop spans 14 amino acids.

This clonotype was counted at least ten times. CDR3 sequence (DNA): TGCAGTGCGTCCCGCGCAACCTACGAGCAGTACTTC. This encodes CSASRATYEQYF. The chain is built from TRBV20-1 and TRBJ2-7; D is unclear. The CDR3 totals 12 residues. The V gene's germline CDR1 is DFQATT and CDR2 SNEGSKA (reference sequence). The V end was cut by 6 bases, the J end by 2 bases, with 11 bases between.

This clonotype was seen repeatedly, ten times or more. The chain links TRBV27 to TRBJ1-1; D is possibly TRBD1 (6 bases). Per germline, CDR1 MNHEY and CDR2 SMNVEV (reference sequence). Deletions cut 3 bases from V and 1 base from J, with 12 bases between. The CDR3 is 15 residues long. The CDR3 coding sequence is TGTGCCAGCAGTTTCTTGGGGGCTAAGAACACTGAAGCTTTCTTT. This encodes CASSFLGAKNTEAFF.

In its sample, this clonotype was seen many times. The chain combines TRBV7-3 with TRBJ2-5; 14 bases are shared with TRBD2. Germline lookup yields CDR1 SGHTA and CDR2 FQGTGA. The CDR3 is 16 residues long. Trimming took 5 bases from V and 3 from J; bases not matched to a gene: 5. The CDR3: CASSPGLAGVKETQYF. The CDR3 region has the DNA TGTGCCAGCAGCCCGGGACTAGCGGGAGTCAAAGAGACCCAGTACTTC.

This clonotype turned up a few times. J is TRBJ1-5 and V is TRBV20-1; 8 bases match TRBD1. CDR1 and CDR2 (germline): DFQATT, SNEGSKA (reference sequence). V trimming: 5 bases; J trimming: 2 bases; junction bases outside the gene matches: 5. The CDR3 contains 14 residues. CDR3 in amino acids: CSASDRVGNQPQHF. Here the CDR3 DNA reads TGCAGTGCTTCGGACAGGGTTGGCAATCAGCCCCAGCATTTT.

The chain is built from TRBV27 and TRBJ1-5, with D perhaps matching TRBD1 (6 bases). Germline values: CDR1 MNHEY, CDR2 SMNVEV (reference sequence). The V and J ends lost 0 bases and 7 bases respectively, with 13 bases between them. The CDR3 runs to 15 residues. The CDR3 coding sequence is TGTGCCAGCAGTTTATCTTGGCAGGGGAGGCAGCCCCAGCATTTT. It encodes CASSLSWQGRQPQHF.

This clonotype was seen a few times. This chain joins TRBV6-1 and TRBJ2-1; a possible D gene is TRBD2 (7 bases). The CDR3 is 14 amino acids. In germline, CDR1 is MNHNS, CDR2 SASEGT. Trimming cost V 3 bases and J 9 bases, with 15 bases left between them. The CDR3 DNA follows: TGTGCCAGCAGTGACTTGGGGGGGGCTCGTGAGCAGTTCTTC. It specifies CASSDLGGAREQFF.

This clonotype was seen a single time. This CDR3 reads CASSLVASGFSSYEQYF. As DNA, the CDR3 is TGTGCCAGCAGCTTAGTGGCTAGCGGGTTTTCCTCCTACGAGCAGTACTTC. The rearrangement links TRBV11-2 to TRBJ2-7; 8 positions agree with TRBD2. The length of the CDR3 is 17 residues. V was clipped by 1 base and J by 0 bases; unmatched bases: 8. Germline assignment: CDR1 SGHAT and CDR2 FQNNGV.

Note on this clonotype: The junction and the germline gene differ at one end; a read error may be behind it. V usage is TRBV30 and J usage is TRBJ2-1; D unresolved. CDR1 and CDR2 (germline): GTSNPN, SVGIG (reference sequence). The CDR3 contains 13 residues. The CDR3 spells CAWSVLGSGERFF. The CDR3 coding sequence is TGTGCCTGGAGTGTTTTAGGATCGGGTGAGCGGTTCTTC.